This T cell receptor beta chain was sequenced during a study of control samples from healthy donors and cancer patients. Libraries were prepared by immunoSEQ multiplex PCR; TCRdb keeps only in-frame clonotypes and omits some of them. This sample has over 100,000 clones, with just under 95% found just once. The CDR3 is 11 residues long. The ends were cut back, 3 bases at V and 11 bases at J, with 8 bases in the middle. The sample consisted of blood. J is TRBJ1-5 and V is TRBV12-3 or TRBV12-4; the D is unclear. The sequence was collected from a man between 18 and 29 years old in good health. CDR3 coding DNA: TGTGCCAGCAGTTTTGGTCCGTCCCAGCATTTT. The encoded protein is CASSFGPSQHF.